Below are 26 T cell receptor beta chains sequenced from a single sample in a study of blood T cell repertoires in COVID-19. Using immunoSEQ multiplex PCR, the repertoire was profiled, and TCRdb retains in-frame clones only, with some absent. The sample carries about 250,000 clones, approximately 82% recorded once. Material for sequencing was peripheral blood. The source of these receptors is a man aged 35 to 55 with active or convalescent COVID-19.

This clone was seen just once. This sequence joins TRBV7-9 and TRBJ2-3; 7 bases align to TRBD2. The CDR3 consists of 16 residues. Germline values: CDR1 SEHNR, CDR2 FQNEAQ (reference sequence). V trimming: 5 bases; J trimming: 2 bases; junction bases outside the gene matches: 10. This CDR3 is CASSGWEGADTDTQYF. In DNA form, the CDR3 reads TGTGCCAGCAGCGGCTGGGAGGGAGCGGACACAGATACGCAGTATTTT.

The chain joins TRBV10-3 to TRBJ1-4; 8 bases match TRBD1. The germline V gene has CDR1 ENHRY and CDR2 SYGVKD. V was clipped by 6 bases and J by 8 bases; unmatched bases: 11. The CDR3 is made up of 15 amino acids. The CDR3 region has the DNA TGTGCCATCAGAGACTCAGGGGGCTCGCAGGAAAAACTGTTTTTT. Translating gives CAIRDSGGSQEKLFF.

The J gene is TRBJ1-6, the V gene TRBV11-3, with D tentatively TRBD1 (6 bases). Per the germline V gene, CDR1 is SGHNT and CDR2 is YENEEA. The CDR3 totals 18 residues. Trimming shortened V by 3 bases and J by 3 bases, and 18 bases separated the two germline ends. Here the CDR3 DNA reads TGTGCCAGCAGCTTCGTGGGACACTCTACCGACTATAATTCACCCCTCCACTTT. It encodes CASSFVGHSTDYNSPLHF.

V usage is TRBV12-3 or TRBV12-4 and J usage is TRBJ1-2; D might be TRBD1 (6 bases). The CDR3 is 12 amino acids. Deletions cut 5 bases from V and 4 bases from J, with 8 bases between. CDR3 sequence: CASSPDSYGYTF. CDR3 coding DNA: TGTGCCAGCAGTCCGGACAGCTATGGCTACACCTTC.

V usage is TRBV18 and J usage is TRBJ1-4; unclear D gene. V dropped 6 bases and J dropped 12 bases, with 14 bases sitting between them. CDR1 and CDR2 (germline): KGHSH, LQKENI. The CDR3 sequence is 12 residues long. The CDR3 bases are TGTGCCAGCTCTCCGGACGGCGGGCAACTGTTTTTT. It specifies CASSPDGGQLFF.

V and J are TRBV4-2 and TRBJ1-2; TRBD1 matches at 8 bases. This CDR3 comprises 15 residues. Germline V gene data show CDR1 as LGHNA and CDR2 as YNFKEQ. After removal of 0 bases from V and 8 bases from J, the junction contained 8 bases not matched to a gene. The DNA of the CDR3 is TGTGCCAGCAGCCAAGACAGGACAGGGAATCGAGGCTACACCTTC. It yields the protein CASSQDRTGNRGYTF.

The rearrangement links TRBV27 to TRBJ1-1; TRBD1 might be the D (5 bases). Germline assignment: CDR1 MNHEY and CDR2 SMNVEV (reference sequence). CDR3 length: 14 amino acids. V was clipped by 5 bases and J by 3 bases, with 13 bases between them. The CDR3 sequence: CASSQQARDTEAFF. The CDR3 nucleotides read TGTGCCAGCAGTCAACAGGCCAGAGACACTGAAGCTTTCTTT.

A note on this clone: Other DNA sequences in the same sample also yield this CDR3. This chain links TRBV24-1 with TRBJ1-4; 9 bases are shared with TRBD1. Germline values: CDR1 KGHDR, CDR2 SFDVKD. The CDR3 is 15 residues long. J was trimmed by 4 bases and V by 3 bases; bases with no gene match: 2. CDR3 sequence (DNA): TGTGCCACCAGTGATCCGGGACAGGGTAATGAAAAACTGTTTTTT. Its protein product is CATSDPGQGNEKLFF.

The J gene is TRBJ2-3, the V gene TRBV3-1 (or the pseudogene TRBV3-2); 8 bases fit TRBD2. Germline CDR1 and CDR2: LGHDT and YNNKEL (reference sequence). The CDR3 extends over 19 amino acids. Losses at the gene ends were 4 bases for V and 9 bases for J; bases not matched to a gene: 24. The CDR3 loop is CASSRPAGAGLDTGWTQYF. In DNA, the CDR3 is TGTGCCAGCAGCCGACCCGCCGGGGCGGGACTAGATACCGGTTGGACGCAGTATTTT.

The genes are TRBV9 and TRBJ1-1; possible D gene TRBD1, 5 bases. The V gene lost 2 bases and the J gene lost 3 bases, with 17 bases spanning the gap. This CDR3 has 16 residues. Germline CDR1 is SGDLS and CDR2 is YYNGEE. The CDR3, as DNA: TGTGCCAGCAGCGTCCAAAAGCGGGGCGAAGACACTGAAGCTTTCTTT. Translating gives CASSVQKRGEDTEAFF.

This rearrangement joins TRBV4-3 to TRBJ1-2; D call uncertain. Germline CDR1 LGHNA, CDR2 YSLEER. CDR3 length equals 15 residues. Trimming took 4 bases from V and 8 from J, leaving 20 bases between them. The CDR3 DNA is TGCGCCAGCAGCCCCTCGATGGCACCTCCCGGGGGCTACACCTTC. This gives the protein CASSPSMAPPGGYTF.

The rearrangement uses TRBV7-8 and TRBJ1-1, with D maybe TRBD1 (5 bases). The V and J ends lost 6 bases and 0 bases respectively, with 14 bases between them. The V gene's germline CDR1 is SGHVS and CDR2 FQNEAQ. The CDR3 consists of 15 residues. This CDR3 reads CASRIGGSMNTEAFF. Written as DNA, the CDR3 is TGTGCCAGCAGAATCGGGGGAAGTATGAACACTGAAGCTTTCTTT. The full variable domain, rest sourced from reference TRBV7-8 and TRBJ1-1, is GAGVSQSPRYKVAKRGQDVALRCDPISGHVSLFWYQQALGQGPEFLTYFQNEAQLDKSGLPSDRFFAERPEGSVSTLKIQRTQQEDSAVYLCASRIGGSMNTEAFFGQGTRLTVV.

The chain uses TRBV2 and TRBJ1-1; D may be TRBD1 (5 bases). In germline, CDR1 is SNHLY, CDR2 FYNNEI. Trimming took 7 bases from V and 11 from J, leaving 14 bases between them. The CDR3 sequence is 11 residues long. DNA for the CDR3: TGTGCCAGCACTGGGGGGGGTCGGGCTTTCTTT. It codes for CASTGGGRAFF.

This rearrangement joins TRBV7-9 to TRBJ1-1, with TRBD1 matching over 9 bases. The germline V gene has CDR1 SEHNR and CDR2 FQNEAQ (reference sequence). V was clipped by 4 bases and J by 5 bases; unmatched bases: 5. The CDR3 consists of 14 residues. CDR3 nucleotide sequence: TGTGCCAGCAGCTCCCGGACAGGGGAGACTGAAGCTTTCTTT. Translation gives CASSSRTGETEAFF.

The rearrangement joins TRBV6-5 to TRBJ1-6; 8 bases line up with TRBD1. V dropped 9 bases and J dropped 9; count of bases not matched to a gene: 7. There are 13 residues in the CDR3. Germline V CDR1 and CDR2: MNHEY, SVGAGI. CDR3 DNA: TGTGCCAGTAGACAGGGGAAGGGTTCACCCCTCCACTTT. It yields the protein CASRQGKGSPLHF.

V gene TRBV10-3 combines with J gene TRBJ2-1; tentatively, D is TRBD1 (5 bases). Trimming took 3 bases from V and 8 from J, leaving 8 bases between them. Germline assignment: CDR1 ENHRY and CDR2 SYGVKD. This CDR3 has 12 residues. The CDR3: CAISDWGHEQFF. The DNA of the CDR3 is TGTGCCATCAGTGACTGGGGCCATGAGCAGTTCTTC.

The chain uses TRBV7-3 and TRBJ2-5, with 15 bases identical to TRBD2. CDR3 size: 16 residues. Germline CDR1 is SGHTA and CDR2 is FQGTGA. After removal of 5 bases from V and 5 bases from J, the junction contained 6 bases not matched to a gene. The CDR3 reads CASSLGLAGGSETQYF. The CDR3 DNA reads as TGTGCCAGCAGCCTGGGACTAGCGGGGGGTTCGGAGACCCAGTACTTC.

This clone is a singleton in its sample. The chain carries TRBV7-9 and TRBJ1-6; D remains unclear. The length of the CDR3 is 14 residues. The V gene lost 5 bases and the J gene lost 6 bases, with 11 bases spanning the gap. CDR1 and CDR2 (germline): SEHNR, FQNEAQ (reference sequence). The CDR3: CASSAGFTNSPLHF. The CDR3 DNA reads TGTGCCAGCAGCGCCGGGTTCACTAATTCACCCCTCCACTTT.

This clone has just a few counts. The rearrangement uses TRBV4-1 and TRBJ2-2, with TRBD2 as a possible D gene (6 bases). The CDR3 is made up of 15 amino acids. Trimming pared 4 bases from V and 4 bases from J, leaving 13 bases between. Germline values: CDR1 MGHRA, CDR2 YSYEKL. CDR3 sequence (DNA): TGCGCCAGCAGCCTGGGGGGACCGATCACCGGGGAGCTGTTTTTT. This encodes CASSLGGPITGELFF.

This clone was found once. The V gene is TRBV6-6, the J gene TRBJ2-2; 8 bases are a match to TRBD2. This CDR3 is 14 amino acids long. In germline, CDR1 is MNHNY, CDR2 SVGAGI (reference sequence). V shed 5 bases, J shed 7 bases, and the junction held 6 bases outside the gene matches. This chain's CDR3 is CASSSGGDIGELFF. In nucleotides, the CDR3 is TGTGCCAGCAGTAGCGGGGGTGACATCGGGGAGCTGTTTTTT.

The chain recombines TRBV5-1 with TRBJ2-3; 7 nucleotides align to TRBD1. Germline V gene lookup returns CDR1 SGHRS and CDR2 YFSETQ. The trim removed 0 bases at V and 2 bases at J, leaving 12 bases unmatched. The CDR3 spans 18 residues. The CDR3 DNA follows: TGCGCCAGCAGCTTGGGACTTGAGGGGGCCTCCTTCACAGATACGCAGTATTTT. This gives the protein CASSLGLEGASFTDTQYF.

A few counts support this clone. The chain joins TRBV21-1 to TRBJ2-7; the table's D call, TRBD1, was not checked against the DNA. TRBV21-1 is a pseudogene locus. The CDR3 runs to 15 residues. The CDR3 protein is CASSKGQGGPYEQYF. CDR3 bases: TGTGCCAGCAGCAAAGGCCAGGGGGGACCTTACGAGCAGTACTTC.

The genes are TRBV7-3 and TRBJ2-4, with D possibly being TRBD1 (5 bases). The CDR3 contains 16 residues. CDR1 and CDR2 (germline): SGHTA, FQGTGA. Trimming removed 1 base from V and 1 base from J, with 11 bases in between. This CDR3 reads CASSLNLPGAKNIQYF. CDR3 sequence (DNA): TGTGCCAGCAGCTTAAACCTTCCAGGGGCCAAAAACATTCAGTACTTC. The full variable domain, completed using reference TRBV7-3 and TRBJ2-4, is GAGVSQTPSNKVTEKGKYVELRCDPISGHTALYWYRQSLGQGPEFLIYFQGTGAADDSGLPNDRFFAVRPEGSVSTLKIQRTERGDSAVYLCASSLNLPGAKNIQYFGAGTRLSVL.

This clone appeared a single time. The chain recombines TRBV25-1 with TRBJ2-2; D not resolved. The CDR3 loop spans 12 amino acids. Trimming removed 2 bases from V and 7 bases from J, with 5 bases in between. The germline V gene encodes CDR1 MGHDK and CDR2 SYGVNS. The CDR3 here is CASSERVGELFF. The CDR3, as DNA: TGTGCCAGCAGTGAAAGAGTCGGGGAGCTGTTTTTT.

The rearrangement joins TRBV7-3 to TRBJ2-7, with 10 bases identical to TRBD2. The CDR3 contains 15 residues. Losses at the gene ends were 5 bases for V and 6 bases for J; bases not matched to a gene: 10. Germline V gives CDR1 SGHTA, CDR2 FQGTGA. In DNA form, the CDR3 reads TGTGCCAGCAGCCCAGATCTAGCGGGGGCTTCCGAGCAGTACTTC. It translates to CASSPDLAGASEQYF.

The CDR3 DNA sequence: TGTGCCAGCAGCCCGACGGACAGGGAAAACTCACCCCTCCACTTT. This translates into CASSPTDRENSPLHF. This rearrangement joins TRBV3-1 (or the pseudogene TRBV3-2) to TRBJ1-6; 8 bases align to TRBD1. The CDR3 is 15 amino acids. The trim removed 4 bases at V and 10 bases at J, leaving 9 bases unmatched. In germline, CDR1 is LGHDT, CDR2 YNNKEL (reference sequence).